This T cell receptor beta chain stems from a study of cytomegalovirus exposure and HLA in healthy donors. As to this clone: Its antigen is unidentified.

V lost 5 bases to trimming and J lost 4 bases, with 23 bases between them. CDR3 size: 17 residues. CDR1 is SGHTA and CDR2 is FQGNSA in the germline V gene. The PCR employed 60 Vbeta primers together with 13 Jbeta primers. Sequenced by immunoSEQ multiplex PCR; TCRdb stores in-frame clones only, minus some. The sample carries 100,000 to 150,000 clones, just under 75% recorded once. Overall study findings and caveats: Later on, an analysis found that several of the most significant clusters appeared to be linked to common viral pathogens, which included parvovirus B19.

The sequence was collected from a man in his 60s in good health and CMV-seropositive. The specimen was PBMCs. V gene TRBV7-2 combines with J gene TRBJ2-5; D is unresolved. CDR3 residues: CASSHPLAVDVGETQYF. CDR3 DNA sequence: TGTGCCAGCAGCCACCCCCTCGCGGTCGATGTTGGAGAGACCCAGTACTTC.